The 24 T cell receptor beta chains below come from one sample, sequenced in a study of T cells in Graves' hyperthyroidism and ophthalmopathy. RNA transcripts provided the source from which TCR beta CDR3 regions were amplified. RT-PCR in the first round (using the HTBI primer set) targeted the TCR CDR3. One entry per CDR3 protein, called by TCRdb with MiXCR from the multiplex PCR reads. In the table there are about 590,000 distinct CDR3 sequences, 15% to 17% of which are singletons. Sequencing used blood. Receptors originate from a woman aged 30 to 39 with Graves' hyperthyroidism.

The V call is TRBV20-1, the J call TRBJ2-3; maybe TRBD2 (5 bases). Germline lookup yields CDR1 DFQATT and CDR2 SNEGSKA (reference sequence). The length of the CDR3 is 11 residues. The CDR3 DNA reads TGCAGCGAGGGCCTGTCGGATACGCAGTATTTT. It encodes CSEGLSDTQYF.

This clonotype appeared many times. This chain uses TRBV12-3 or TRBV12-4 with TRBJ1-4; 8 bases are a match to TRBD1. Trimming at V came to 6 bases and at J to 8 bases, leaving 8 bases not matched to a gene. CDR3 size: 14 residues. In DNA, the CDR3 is TGTGCCAGCAGCTCAGGGGGCCTCTACGAAAAACTGTTTTTT. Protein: CASSSGGLYEKLFF.

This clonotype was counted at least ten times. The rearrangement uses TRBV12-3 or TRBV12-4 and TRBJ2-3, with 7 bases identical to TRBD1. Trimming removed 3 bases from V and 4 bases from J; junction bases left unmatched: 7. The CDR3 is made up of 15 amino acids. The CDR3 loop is CASSFRGRNSDTQYF. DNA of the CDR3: TGTGCCAGCAGTTTTAGGGGGCGCAATTCAGATACGCAGTATTTT.

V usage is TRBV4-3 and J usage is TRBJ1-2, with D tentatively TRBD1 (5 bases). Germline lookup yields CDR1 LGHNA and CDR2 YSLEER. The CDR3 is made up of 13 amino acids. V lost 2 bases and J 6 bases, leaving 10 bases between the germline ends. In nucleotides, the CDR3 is TGCGCCAGCAGCCAATTGCAGGGTAATGGCTACACCTTC. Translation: CASSQLQGNGYTF.

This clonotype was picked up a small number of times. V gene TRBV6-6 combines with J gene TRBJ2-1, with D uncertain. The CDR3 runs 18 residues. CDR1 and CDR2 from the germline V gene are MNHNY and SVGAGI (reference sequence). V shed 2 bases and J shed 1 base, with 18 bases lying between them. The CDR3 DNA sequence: TGTGCCAGCAGTTACACACCCCCAAGTCTAAGGTCCTACAATGAGCAGTTCTTC. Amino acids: CASSYTPPSLRSYNEQFF.

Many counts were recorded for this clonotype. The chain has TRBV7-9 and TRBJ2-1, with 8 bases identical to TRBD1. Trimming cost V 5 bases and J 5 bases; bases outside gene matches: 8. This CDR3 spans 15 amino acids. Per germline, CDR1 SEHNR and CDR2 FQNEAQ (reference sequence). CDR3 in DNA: TGTGCCAGCAGCCCGCCGGGACAGGAACACAATGAGCAGTTCTTC. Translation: CASSPPGQEHNEQFF.

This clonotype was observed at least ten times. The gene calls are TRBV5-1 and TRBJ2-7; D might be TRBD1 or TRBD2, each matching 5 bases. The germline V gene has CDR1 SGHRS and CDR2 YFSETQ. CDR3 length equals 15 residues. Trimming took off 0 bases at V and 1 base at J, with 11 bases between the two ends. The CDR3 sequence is CASSLALEGSYEQYF. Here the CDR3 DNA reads TGCGCCAGCAGCTTGGCCCTTGAGGGGTCCTACGAGCAGTACTTC.

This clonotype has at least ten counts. DNA of the CDR3: TGTGCCAGCAGCTTAGCGCCTGATTGGCGGATAAATGAGCAGTTCTTC. Amino acids: CASSLAPDWRINEQFF. The chain recombines TRBV7-2 with TRBJ2-1; D gene ambiguous. Trimming removed 0 bases at V and 7 bases at J, with 16 bases between. The CDR3 consists of 16 residues. CDR1 and CDR2 (germline): SGHTA, FQGNSA. The variable domain in full, with the rest retrieved from reference TRBV7-2 and TRBJ2-1, is GAGVSQSPSNKVTEKGKDVELRCDPISGHTALYWYRQSLGQGLEFLIYFQGNSAPDKSGLPSDRFSAERTGGSVSTLTIQRTQQEDSAVYLCASSLAPDWRINEQFFGPGTRLTVL.

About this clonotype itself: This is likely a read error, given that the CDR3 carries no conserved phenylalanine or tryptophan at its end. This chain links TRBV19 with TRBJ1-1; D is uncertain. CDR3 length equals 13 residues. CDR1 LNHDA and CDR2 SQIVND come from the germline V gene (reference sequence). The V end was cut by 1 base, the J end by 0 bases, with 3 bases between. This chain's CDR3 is CASSIGMNTEAFL. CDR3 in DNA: TGTGCCAGTAGTATAGGTATGAACACTGAAGCTTTCCTT.

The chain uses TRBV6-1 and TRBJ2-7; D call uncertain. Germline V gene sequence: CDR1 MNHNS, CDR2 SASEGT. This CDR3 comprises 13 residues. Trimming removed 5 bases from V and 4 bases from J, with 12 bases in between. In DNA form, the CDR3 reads TGTGCCAGCAGTACAGCCGATGGGTACGAGCAGTACTTC. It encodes CASSTADGYEQYF.

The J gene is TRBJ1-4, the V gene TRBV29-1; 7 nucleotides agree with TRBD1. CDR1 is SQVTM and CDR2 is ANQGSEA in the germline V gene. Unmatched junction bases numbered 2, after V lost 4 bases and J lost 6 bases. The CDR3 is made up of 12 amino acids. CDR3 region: CSVGQGDEKLFF. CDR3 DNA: TGCAGCGTTGGACAGGGAGATGAAAAACTGTTTTTT.

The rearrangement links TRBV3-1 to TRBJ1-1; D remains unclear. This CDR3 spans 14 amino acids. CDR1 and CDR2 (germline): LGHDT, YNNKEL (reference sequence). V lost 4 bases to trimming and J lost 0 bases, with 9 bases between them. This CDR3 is CASSRAVLNTEAFF. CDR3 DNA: TGTGCCAGCAGCCGAGCGGTACTGAACACTGAAGCTTTCTTT.

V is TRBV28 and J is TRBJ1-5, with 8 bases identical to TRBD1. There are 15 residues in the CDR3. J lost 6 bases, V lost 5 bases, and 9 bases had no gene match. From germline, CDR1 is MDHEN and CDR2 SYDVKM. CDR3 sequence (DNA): TGTGCCAGCAGTAAGACAGGGGAGGGTTCTCAGCCCCAGCATTTT. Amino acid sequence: CASSKTGEGSQPQHF. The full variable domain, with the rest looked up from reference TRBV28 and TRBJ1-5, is DVKVTQSSRYLVKRTGEKVFLECVQDMDHENMFWYRQDPGLGLRLIYFSYDVKMKEKGDIPEGYSVSREKKERFSLILESASTNQTSMYLCASSKTGEGSQPQHFGDGTRLSIL.

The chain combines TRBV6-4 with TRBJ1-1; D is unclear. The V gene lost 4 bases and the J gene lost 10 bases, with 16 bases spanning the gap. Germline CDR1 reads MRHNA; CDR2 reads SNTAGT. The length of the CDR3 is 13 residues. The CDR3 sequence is CASSAARTGPAFF. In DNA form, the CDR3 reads TGTGCCAGCAGTGCTGCGAGGACGGGTCCAGCTTTCTTT.

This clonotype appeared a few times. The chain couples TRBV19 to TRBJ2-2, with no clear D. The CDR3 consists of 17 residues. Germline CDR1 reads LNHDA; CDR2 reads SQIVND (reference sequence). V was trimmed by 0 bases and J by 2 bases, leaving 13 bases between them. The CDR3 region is CASSIDRPRRNTGELFF. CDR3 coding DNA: TGTGCCAGTAGTATAGATCGGCCCAGGAGAAACACCGGGGAGCTGTTTTTT.

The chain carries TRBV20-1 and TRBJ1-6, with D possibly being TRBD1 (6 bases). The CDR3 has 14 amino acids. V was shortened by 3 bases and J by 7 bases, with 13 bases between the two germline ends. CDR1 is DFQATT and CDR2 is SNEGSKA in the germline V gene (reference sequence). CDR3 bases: TGCAGTGCTAGGGCAGGGGCGGTGAATTCACCCCTCCACTTT. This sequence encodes CSARAGAVNSPLHF.

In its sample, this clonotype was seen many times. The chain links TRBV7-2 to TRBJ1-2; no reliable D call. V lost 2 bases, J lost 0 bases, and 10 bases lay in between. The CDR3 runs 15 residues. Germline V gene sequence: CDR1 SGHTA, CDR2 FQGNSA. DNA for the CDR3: TGTGCCAGCAGCTTACGCCAGAGAGCTAACTATGGCTACACCTTC. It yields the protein CASSLRQRANYGYTF.

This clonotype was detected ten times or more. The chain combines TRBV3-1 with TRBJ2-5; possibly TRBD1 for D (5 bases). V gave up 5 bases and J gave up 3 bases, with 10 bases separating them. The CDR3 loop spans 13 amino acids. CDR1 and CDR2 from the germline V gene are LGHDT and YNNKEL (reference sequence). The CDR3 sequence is CASSWGRKETQYF. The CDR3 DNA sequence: TGTGCCAGCAGCTGGGGCAGGAAAGAGACCCAGTACTTC.

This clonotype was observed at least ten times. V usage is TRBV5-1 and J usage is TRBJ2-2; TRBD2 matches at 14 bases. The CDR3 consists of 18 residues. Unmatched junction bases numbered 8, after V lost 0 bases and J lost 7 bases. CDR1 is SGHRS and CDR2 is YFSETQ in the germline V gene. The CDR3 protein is CASSLGTSGRTTYGELFF. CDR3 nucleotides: TGCGCCAGCAGCTTGGGGACTAGCGGGAGGACGACCTACGGGGAGCTGTTTTTT.

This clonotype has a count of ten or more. The CDR3 bases are TGTGCCAGCAGCCCTGCTCTGGGGGCCAACGTCCTGACTTTC. This encodes CASSPALGANVLTF. The rearrangement joins TRBV3-1 to TRBJ2-6; no clear D. Germline lookup yields CDR1 LGHDT and CDR2 YNNKEL (reference sequence). The CDR3 covers 14 residues. The V and J ends lost 4 bases and 4 bases respectively, with 8 bases between them.

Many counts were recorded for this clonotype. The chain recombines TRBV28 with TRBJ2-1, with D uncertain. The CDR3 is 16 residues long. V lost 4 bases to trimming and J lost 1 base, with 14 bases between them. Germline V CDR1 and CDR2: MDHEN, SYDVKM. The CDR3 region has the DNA TGTGCCAGCAGTTACCCTTTTGGCGCATCCTACAATGAGCAGTTCTTC. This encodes CASSYPFGASYNEQFF.

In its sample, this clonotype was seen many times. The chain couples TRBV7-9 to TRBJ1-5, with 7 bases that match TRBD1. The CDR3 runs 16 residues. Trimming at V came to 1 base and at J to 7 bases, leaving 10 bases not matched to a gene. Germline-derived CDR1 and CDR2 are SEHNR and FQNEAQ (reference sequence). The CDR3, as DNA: TGTGCCAGCAGCTTAGAGGGGGCAGGGGCGGAACAGCCCCAGCATTTT. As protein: CASSLEGAGAEQPQHF.

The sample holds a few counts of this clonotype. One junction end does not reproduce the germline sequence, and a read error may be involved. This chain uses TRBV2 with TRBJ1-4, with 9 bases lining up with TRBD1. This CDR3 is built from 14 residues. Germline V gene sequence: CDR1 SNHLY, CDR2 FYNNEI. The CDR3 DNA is TGTACCAGCAATACAGGGGGCGCTGGAGAAAAACTGTTTTTT. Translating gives CTSNTGGAGEKLFF.

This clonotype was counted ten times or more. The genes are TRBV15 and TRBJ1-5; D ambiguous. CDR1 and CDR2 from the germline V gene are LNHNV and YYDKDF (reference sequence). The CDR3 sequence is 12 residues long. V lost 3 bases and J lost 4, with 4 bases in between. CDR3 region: CATSRENQPQHF. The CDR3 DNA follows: TGTGCCACCAGCAGGGAAAATCAGCCCCAGCATTTT.